The 25 T cell receptor beta chains below all came from one sample that was sequenced in a study of identical twins (dated by TCRdb to 2016 to 2017). Library preparation used 5' RACE. Instrument used: Illumina HiSeq 2000. The raw public data were reprocessed by TCRdb itself: fastp quality trimming at Q25, MiXCR clonotype calling, in-frame beta chains only. Identical CDR3 protein sequences are pooled into one entry, listed with their most common genes and DNA. The sample contains around 530,000 distinct CDR3 sequences, 13% to 15% of them found a single time. Together, the top ten hold roughly 0.43% of the sample. These same data were also listed under a study on yellow fever vaccine responses in identical twins.

Sequencing was carried out using CD4+ T cells sorted from blood. The receptors originated from a woman aged 18-30 years in good health.

The rearrangement links TRBV12-5 to TRBJ1-2; D is undetermined. The CDR3 runs to 15 residues. Trimming took off 0 bases at V and 3 bases at J, with 11 bases between the two ends. The V gene's germline CDR1 is LGHNT and CDR2 FRNRAP. In DNA form, the CDR3 reads TGTGCTAGTGGTTTGGTACGGCCCCCGTACTATGGCTACACCTTC. It specifies CASGLVRPPYYGYTF.

This clonotype has a handful of counts. This chain links TRBV29-1 with TRBJ2-3, with D unresolved. CDR1 and CDR2 (germline): SQVTM, ANQGSEA. Trimming removed 2 bases from V and 4 bases from J, with 16 bases in between. There are 15 residues in the CDR3. In DNA form, the CDR3 reads TGCAGCGTTGAAAGTTCCCCCACCGTCTCAGATACGCAGTATTTT. Protein sequence: CSVESSPTVSDTQYF.

The genes are TRBV2 and TRBJ2-1; 10 nucleotides line up with TRBD2. The V and J ends lost 1 base and 6 bases, in that order; junction bases with no gene match: 3. Germline V gene data show CDR1 as SNHLY and CDR2 as FYNNEI. This CDR3 region has 15 residues. This chain's CDR3 is CASSEDGLAANEQFF. CDR3 sequence (DNA): TGTGCCAGCAGTGAAGATGGACTAGCGGCCAATGAGCAGTTCTTC.

This clonotype was counted a few times. J is TRBJ2-1 and V is TRBV7-8; TRBD2 agrees at 12 bases. Losses at the gene ends were 4 bases for V and 5 bases for J; bases not matched to a gene: 3. The CDR3 loop spans 15 amino acids. Germline-derived CDR1 and CDR2 are SGHVS and FQNEAQ. CDR3 region: CASSSGLAGNNEQFF. CDR3 coding DNA: TGTGCCAGCAGCTCAGGACTAGCGGGAAACAATGAGCAGTTCTTC.

V and J are TRBV3-1 and TRBJ2-2, with D hard to call. Germline CDR1 is LGHDT and CDR2 is YNNKEL (reference sequence). This CDR3 is built from 16 residues. V was cut by 2 bases and J by 1 base, with 11 bases left in between. In DNA, the CDR3 is TGTGCCAGCAGCCAACATACTTACGAGAACACCGGGGAGCTGTTTTTT. It is translated as CASSQHTYENTGELFF.

This clonotype was detected a few times. V and J are TRBV10-3 and TRBJ1-5; D is possibly TRBD1 (5 bases). V was trimmed by 4 bases and J by 4 bases, leaving 11 bases between them. Germline assignment: CDR1 ENHRY and CDR2 SYGVKD. The CDR3 contains 14 residues. The CDR3 spells CAISVVGVNQPQHF. The CDR3 nucleotides read TGTGCCATCAGTGTGGTAGGGGTTAATCAGCCCCAGCATTTT.

The chain is built from TRBV14 and TRBJ2-2; TRBD2 matches 8 bases. The CDR3 length is 17 residues. V shed 0 bases and J 4 bases; nucleotides not matched to a gene: 7. The germline CDR1 and CDR2 sequences are SGHDN and FVKESK. The DNA for the CDR3 is TGTGCCAGCAGCCAAGAGGGGACTAGATCCGTCACCGGGGAGCTGTTTTTT. Encoded protein: CASSQEGTRSVTGELFF.

V and J are TRBV6-5 and TRBJ2-7; a possible D gene is TRBD2 (6 bases). The germline gives CDR1 MNHEY, CDR2 SVGAGI. V was clipped by 6 bases and J by 2 bases, with 26 bases between them. The CDR3 contains 18 residues. CDR3 sequence reads: CASSYPTSKCPLTYEQYF. CDR3 DNA: TGTGCCAGCAGCTACCCGACTAGTAAATGCCCCCTAACCTACGAGCAGTACTTC.

In this sample, this clonotype turned up a few times. This sequence joins TRBV4-1 and TRBJ1-6; D unclear. The CDR3 spans 14 residues. Deletions cut 3 bases from V and 9 bases from J, with 12 bases between. In germline, CDR1 is MGHRA, CDR2 YSYEKL. The CDR3 protein is CASSQAGPRSPLHF. The CDR3 DNA sequence: TGCGCCAGCAGCCAGGCAGGACCGCGTTCACCCCTCCACTTT.

V gene TRBV7-2 combines with J gene TRBJ2-1, with D perhaps assigned TRBD1 or TRBD2 (5 bases each). Trimming removed 1 base from V and 7 bases from J, with 17 bases in between. Per germline, CDR1 SGHTA and CDR2 FQGNSA. The CDR3 is 16 amino acids. Here the CDR3 DNA reads TGTGCCAGCAGCTTAGTGGGGACCTCGAAGCTTAATGAGCAGTTCTTC. Translated, it gives CASSLVGTSKLNEQFF.

CDR3 in amino acids: CASSGTFVRDTQYF. CDR3 DNA: TGCGCCTCGTCCGGGACTTTTGTTAGAGATACGCAGTATTTT. The V and J genes are TRBV10-2 and TRBJ2-3, with a tentative D call TRBD2 (6 bases). CDR3 length: 14 residues. The V and J ends lost 11 bases and 5 bases respectively, with 20 bases between them. Germline V gives CDR1 WSHSY, CDR2 SAAADI.

The chain couples TRBV24-1 to TRBJ1-1; TRBD1 agrees at 10 bases. V lost 7 bases, J lost 3 bases, and 4 bases stayed unmatched. Germline CDR1 is KGHDR and CDR2 is SFDVKD. CDR3 length: 14 residues. The CDR3 loop is CATRRTGGDTEAFF. In nucleotides, the CDR3 is TGTGCCACCAGACGGACAGGGGGAGACACTGAAGCTTTCTTT.

This rearrangement joins TRBV28 to TRBJ2-7; perhaps TRBD2 as D (6 bases). Germline V gene sequence: CDR1 MDHEN, CDR2 SYDVKM. V dropped 1 base and J dropped 5 bases, with 15 bases sitting between them. This CDR3 contains 15 residues. In DNA form, the CDR3 reads TGTGCCAGCAGTTTATCCCCGGGGGACCGTAACGAGCAGTACTTC. It specifies CASSLSPGDRNEQYF.

The V gene is TRBV7-9, the J gene TRBJ2-5; 8 nucleotides line up with TRBD2. Germline V gene data show CDR1 as SEHNR and CDR2 as FQNEAQ (reference sequence). V lost 5 bases, J lost 5 bases, and 16 bases stayed unmatched. The CDR3 is made up of 17 amino acids. The CDR3 loop reads CASSLNTGGAVTETQYF. The CDR3 region has the DNA TGTGCCAGCAGCCTAAACACCGGGGGGGCTGTGACCGAGACCCAGTACTTC.

The rearrangement links TRBV28 to TRBJ1-6; D unresolved. CDR1 and CDR2 from the germline V gene are MDHEN and SYDVKM. The V gene lost 1 base and the J gene lost 4 bases, with 20 bases spanning the gap. The CDR3 has 19 residues. CDR3 nucleotide sequence: TGTGCCAGCAGTTTATCTGGACCTCAGATCGGTGTTTATAATTCACCCCTCCACTTT. It codes for CASSLSGPQIGVYNSPLHF.

This clonotype has more than one count but fewer than ten. The chain is built from TRBV3-1 and TRBJ2-2, with D possibly TRBD1 on 5 matching bases. With 1 base removed from V and 4 bases from J, the gap between germline ends came to 10 bases. The length of the CDR3 is 15 residues. Germline V gene sequence: CDR1 LGHDT, CDR2 YNNKEL (reference sequence). The CDR3: CASSQARTPTGELFF. CDR3 sequence (DNA): TGTGCCAGCAGCCAAGCCCGGACACCCACCGGGGAGCTGTTTTTT.

J is TRBJ2-3 and V is TRBV10-3, with D possibly matching TRBD2 (5 bases). The V gene lost 6 bases and the J gene lost 6 bases, with 16 bases spanning the gap. CDR3 length: 14 amino acids. Per germline, CDR1 ENHRY and CDR2 SYGVKD. CDR3 DNA: TGTGCCATCAGCAACGCGGGTGGTGTGGATACGCAGTATTTT. Its translation is CAISNAGGVDTQYF.

CDR3 residues: CASSLDRYTGLGSGANVLTF. CDR3 DNA sequence: TGTGCCAGCAGCTTGGACCGTTACACAGGGCTTGGCTCTGGGGCCAACGTCCTGACTTTC. The J gene is TRBJ2-6, the V gene TRBV5-6; a weak D match, TRBD1 (6 bases). CDR1 and CDR2 from the germline V gene are SGHDT and YYEEEE. The V and J ends lost 0 bases and 0 bases respectively, with 19 bases between them. The CDR3 contains 20 residues.

V gene TRBV29-1 combines with J gene TRBJ2-1, with 9 bases matching TRBD2. Trimming took 4 bases from V and 7 from J; bases not matched to a gene: 5. The CDR3 length is 13 residues. Germline CDR1 is SQVTM and CDR2 is ANQGSEA. The CDR3 DNA follows: TGCAGCGTTGCACTAGCGGGCCCTAATGAGCAGTTCTTC. Its protein is CSVALAGPNEQFF.

The chain recombines TRBV10-1 with TRBJ2-3; 7 bases line up with TRBD2. The V gene end was trimmed by 9 bases and the J gene end by 5 bases; junction bases not matched to a gene: 11. This CDR3 has 14 residues. Germline assignment: CDR1 WNHNN and CDR2 SYGVQD (reference sequence). The CDR3 reads CARQNAGVRDTQYF. CDR3 in DNA: TGCGCCAGACAGAACGCGGGGGTAAGAGATACGCAGTATTTT.

In this sample, this clonotype turned up a few times. The V gene is TRBV5-1, the J gene TRBJ2-1; TRBD2 might be the D (6 bases). The CDR3 totals 13 residues. V was shortened by 4 bases and J by 10 bases, with 15 bases between the two germline ends. Germline CDR1 is SGHRS and CDR2 is YFSETQ. The chain's CDR3 is CASSQGRLDEQFF. CDR3 sequence (DNA): TGCGCCAGCAGCCAAGGGCGACTAGACGAGCAGTTCTTC.

This chain joins TRBV5-1 and TRBJ2-3, with no clear D. The CDR3 is made up of 13 amino acids. From germline, CDR1 is SGHRS and CDR2 YFSETQ. The V end lost 1 base, the J end lost 6 bases, and 9 bases lay between the germline ends. CDR3 coding DNA: TGCGCCAGCAGCTTGCCCCTCTGGGATACGCAGTATTTT. Its protein is CASSLPLWDTQYF.

V and J are TRBV7-2 and TRBJ2-1; D is perhaps TRBD2 (5 bases). Trimming cost V 4 bases and J 4 bases, with 14 bases left between them. CDR3 size: 15 residues. Germline CDR1 and CDR2: SGHTA and FQGNSA. CDR3 sequence reads: CASSSRISGYNEQFF. The CDR3 region has the DNA TGTGCCAGCAGCTCCAGGATTTCGGGATACAATGAGCAGTTCTTC.

This clonotype has just a few counts. The chain joins TRBV5-1 to TRBJ2-3; D possibly corresponds to TRBD1 (5 bases). Germline CDR1 is SGHRS and CDR2 is YFSETQ. The CDR3 length is 12 residues. The V end lost 4 bases, the J end lost 6 bases, and 9 bases lay between the germline ends. The CDR3 loop is CASSAKGDTQYF. In nucleotides, the CDR3 is TGCGCCAGCAGCGCGAAGGGGGATACGCAGTATTTT.

The rearrangement links TRBV7-9 to TRBJ2-1; D not resolved. The CDR3 runs 11 residues. Trimming pared 5 bases from V and 9 bases from J, leaving 8 bases between. Per the germline V gene, CDR1 is SEHNR and CDR2 is FQNEAQ (reference sequence). For the CDR3, the DNA is TGTGCCAGCAGCCAAGGCACTGAGCAGTTCTTC. Translation gives CASSQGTEQFF.